This TCR beta chain was observed in a study of blood T cell repertoires in COVID-19. Study in general: There were acute and convalescent COVID-19 samples, and they came from the United States, Italy and Spain. Nucleic acid was either cDNA or gDNA, and it came from T cells, B-cell-depleted T cells, or PBMCs.

Per the authors' pipeline: Amplified reference gene primers provided the basis for estimating nucleated cell counts. Clones were sequenced by immunoSEQ multiplex PCR, and TCRdb holds only the in-frame ones, with some missing. V, J and clone size are taken as reported in that table, and D and trimming were inferred from the DNA itself. The sample yields fewer than 130,000 clones, around 79% seen once. Germline CDR1 is SGHRS and CDR2 is YFSETQ. The V segment lost 0 bases and the J segment 10 bases; nucleotides outside the gene matches: 7. The CDR3 sequence is 15 residues long. The source is a man aged 65-85 years with active or convalescent COVID-19. This chain connects TRBV5-1 to TRBJ1-6; 7 bases line up with TRBD1. The sequenced material came from peripheral blood. The CDR3: CASSLDSGTASPLHF. Written as DNA, the CDR3 is TGCGCCAGCAGCTTGGACTCCGGGACAGCCTCACCCCTCCACTTT.